This T cell receptor (beta chain) came from a study of cytomegalovirus exposure and HLA in healthy donors. Whole-study context: One earlier analysis, a look at 200 million or so T cells, found 100 million to 130 million unique TCR beta sequences. From donors who were HLA-typed, an early data release held around 85 million unique TCRs.

The primer mix had 60 Vbeta and 13 Jbeta primers. Measured with immunoSEQ multiplex PCR; TCRdb has only the in-frame clones, and not every one. This table has roughly 100,000 clones, more than 60% appearing once. Study results and limitations: A later analysis associated approximately 17,000 TCR beta sequences with HLA alleles at a 0.05 false discovery rate. On later analysis, the bulk of CMV-associated TCR beta chains appeared to be HLA-restricted.

This CDR3 spans 14 amino acids. With 0 bases clipped from V and 3 bases from J, the junction kept 0 bases outside the gene matches. The V gene's germline CDR1 is LGHNA and CDR2 YSLEER. The sample holds a few counts of this clone. Its cognate antigen is unknown. The receptor was isolated from a male donor in good health and CMV-seronegative. Specimen: PBMCs. This chain uses TRBV4-3 with TRBJ1-2, with 8 bases aligning to TRBD1. In nucleotides, the CDR3 is TGCGCCAGCAGCCAAGAGACAGGGGACTATGGCTACACCTTC. Translated, it gives CASSQETGDYGYTF.